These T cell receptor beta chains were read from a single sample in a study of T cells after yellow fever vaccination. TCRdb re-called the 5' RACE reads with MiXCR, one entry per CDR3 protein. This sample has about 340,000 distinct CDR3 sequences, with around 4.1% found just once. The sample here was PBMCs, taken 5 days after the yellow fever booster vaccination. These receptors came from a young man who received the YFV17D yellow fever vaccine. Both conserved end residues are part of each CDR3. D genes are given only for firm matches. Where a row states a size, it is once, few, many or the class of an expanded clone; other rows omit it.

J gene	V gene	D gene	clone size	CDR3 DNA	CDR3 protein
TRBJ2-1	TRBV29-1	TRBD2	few	TGCAGCGTAGAGAGCGGGGCCCACTCTCTACTCGCCCCCTACAATGAGCAGTTCTTC	CSVESGAHSLLAPYNEQFF
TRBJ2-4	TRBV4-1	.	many	TGCGCCAGCAGCCCATTTGATAGGGCCAAAAACATTCAGTACTTC	CASSPFDRAKNIQYF
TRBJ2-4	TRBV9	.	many	TGTGCCAGCAGCGTAGGCTGGGCCAAAAACATTCAGTACTTC	CASSVGWAKNIQYF
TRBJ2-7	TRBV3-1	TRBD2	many	TGTGCCAGCAGCCAGAGGACCGGGACTAGTAGAAGAGAGCAGTACTTC	CASSQRTGTSRREQYF
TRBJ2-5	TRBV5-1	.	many	TGCGCCAGCAGCTTGGGCGGACAAGGAGAGACCCAGTACTTC	CASSLGGQGETQYF
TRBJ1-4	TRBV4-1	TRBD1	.	TGCGCCAGCGCTGGGACAGGACTTAATGAAAAACTGTTTTTT	CASAGTGLNEKLFF
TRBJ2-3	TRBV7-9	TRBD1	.	TGTGCCAGCAGCTTAGCCCCCACAGGGGTGGGGACAGATACGCAGTATTTT	CASSLAPTGVGTDTQYF
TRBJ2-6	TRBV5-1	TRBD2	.	TGCGCCAGCACCCTGGGGGGGGCTGGGGCCAACGTCCTGACTTTC	CASTLGGAGANVLTF
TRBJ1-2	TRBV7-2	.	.	TGTGCCAGCAGCTTAGTGGCCTATGGCTACACCTTC	CASSLVAYGYTF
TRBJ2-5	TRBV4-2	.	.	TGTGCCAGCAGCCGTGATGGGGGGGACAGAGCCGTGTCCCAGTACTTC	CASSRDGGDRAVSQYF
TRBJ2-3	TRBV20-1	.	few	TGCAGTGCTAGGTTCGATGGAACAGATACGCAGTATTTT	CSARFDGTDTQYF
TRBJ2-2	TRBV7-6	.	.	TGTGCCAGCAGCCAAAACGGGGGCTTCAACACCGGGGAGCTGTTTTTT	CASSQNGGFNTGELFF
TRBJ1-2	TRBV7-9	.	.	TGTGCCAGCAGCTTAGGGGAGAGGCACGGCTACACCTTC	CASSLGERHGYTF
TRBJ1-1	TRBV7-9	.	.	TGTGCCAGCAGCCGAAGTTGGGGCCTGAACACTGAAGCTTTCTTT	CASSRSWGLNTEAFF
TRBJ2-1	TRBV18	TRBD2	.	TGTGCCAGCTCACCACCCTCTAGCGGGGCCAGTAATGAGCAGTTCTTC	CASSPPSSGASNEQFF
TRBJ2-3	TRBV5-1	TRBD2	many	TGCGCCAGCAGCCTTGGACTAGCGGGAAGCACAGATACGCAGTATTTT	CASSLGLAGSTDTQYF
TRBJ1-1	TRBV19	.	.	TGTGCCAGTAGCAGACAATCTGCCGAAGCTTTCTTT	CASSRQSAEAFF
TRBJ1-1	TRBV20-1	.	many	TGCAGTGCCCCCGACGCACGGCGAATGAACACTGAAGCTTTCTTT	CSAPDARRMNTEAFF
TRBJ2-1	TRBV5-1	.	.	TGCGCCAGCAGCTTGGTTCCCCCTTACAATGAGCAGTTCTTC	CASSLVPPYNEQFF
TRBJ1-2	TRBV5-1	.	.	TGCGCCAGCAGCTTGGAAGGGCTGGAGTATGGCTACACCTTC	CASSLEGLEYGYTF
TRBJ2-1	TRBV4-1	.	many	TGCGCCAGCAGCCAAGTTGGCGGGTCCAGCCGGGGGAATGAGCAGTTCTTC	CASSQVGGSSRGNEQFF
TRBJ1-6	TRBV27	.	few	TGTGCCAGCAGTCTTTATCCCCACGACAGTTGGCCCCTCCACTTT	CASSLYPHDSWPLHF